One sample yielded the 6 T cell receptor beta chains listed below, sequenced in a study of cytomegalovirus exposure and HLA in healthy donors. PCR employed 60 Vbeta and 13 Jbeta primers. Only in-frame clones appear in the TCRdb table, and some are missing; sequencing was by immunoSEQ multiplex PCR. The repertoire holds roughly 120,000 clones, with 76% as singletons. Input material: PBMCs. The receptors here all came from a man aged 25-45 years in good health and CMV-seropositive.

The chain links TRBV12-1 to TRBJ2-3; the table's D call, TRBD2, has no DNA check behind it. TRBV12-1 is a recognized pseudogene. CDR3 length: 16 residues. DNA for the CDR3: TGTGCCAGCAGCTTTGGACCACGGGGGGACACAGATACGCAGTATTTT. Amino acid sequence: CASSFGPRGDTDTQYF.

V usage is TRBV9 and J usage is TRBJ2-1; 8 nucleotides line up with TRBD2. V trimming: 0 bases; J trimming: 5 bases; junction bases outside the gene matches: 4. The CDR3 extends over 15 amino acids. The germline gives CDR1 SGDLS, CDR2 YYNGEE. This CDR3 reads CASSVGGGGNNEQFF. CDR3 in DNA: TGTGCCAGCAGCGTAGGAGGCGGGGGGAACAATGAGCAGTTCTTC.

This rearrangement joins TRBV7-9 to TRBJ1-6; 7 bases map to TRBD1. V lost 7 bases and J lost 4; bases outside the gene matches: 10. There are 16 residues in the CDR3. Germline V gene sequence: CDR1 SEHNR, CDR2 FQNEAQ (reference sequence). This CDR3 is CASTGSRDSYNSPLHF. The DNA of the CDR3 is TGTGCCAGCACCGGAAGCCGGGACAGTTATAATTCACCCCTCCACTTT.

The V call is TRBV27, the J call TRBJ2-7, with TRBD2 as a possible D gene (5 bases). The CDR3 is 15 amino acids. V lost 1 base to trimming and J lost 0 bases, with 10 bases between them. CDR1 and CDR2 from the germline V gene are MNHEY and SMNVEV (reference sequence). The CDR3 nucleotides are TGTGCCAGCAGTTTATATTTAGGGAGCTCCTACGAGCAGTACTTC. Encoded protein: CASSLYLGSSYEQYF.

The chain joins TRBV4-3 to TRBJ2-3; D is uncertain. Germline V lookup: CDR1 LGHNA, CDR2 YSLEER. The V end lost 1 base, the J end lost 5 bases, and 7 bases lay between the germline ends. This CDR3 spans 13 amino acids. CDR3 coding DNA: TGCGCCAGCAGCCAAGTCGGTGTAGATACGCAGTATTTT. Protein product: CASSQVGVDTQYF.

V is TRBV14 and J is TRBJ1-1; perhaps TRBD1 as D (6 bases). V was pared by 4 bases and J by 10 bases, with 19 bases between. This CDR3 spans 14 amino acids. Germline CDR1 SGHDN, CDR2 FVKESK. The DNA for the CDR3 is TGTGCCAGCAGCCTTTGGGACACTCCATTGGGAGCTTTCTTT. It yields the protein CASSLWDTPLGAFF.